These 12 T cell receptor beta chains were sequenced from one sample in a study of glioma-infiltrating T cells. Using RNA template, CDR3s of TCR alpha and beta were amplified with iRepertoire arm-PCR. TCRdb processed the multiplex PCR reads anew with MiXCR; each CDR3 protein has one entry. The sample includes around 130,000 distinct CDR3 sequences, approximately 24% of them seen just once. Material: glioma tissue, nonneoplastic brain tissue, or PBMCs (not recorded which). These TCRs come from a human donor with low-grade glioma or glioblastoma, undergoing nonglioma brain surgery, or in good health (not recorded which).

This clonotype was counted many times. This CDR3 reads CASSRTNTEAFF. CDR3 coding DNA: TGTGCCAGCAGCCGAACGAACACTGAAGCTTTCTTT. The chain has TRBV7-2 and TRBJ1-1; D gene unclear. The length of the CDR3 is 12 residues. CDR1 and CDR2 (germline): SGHTA, FQGNSA. Deletions cut 5 bases from V and 1 base from J, with 5 bases between.

Concerning this clonotype: Just one base apart from a much larger clone, this may be a read error. This chain connects TRBV7-9 to TRBJ1-2; D is ambiguous. Germline CDR1 and CDR2: SEHNR and FQNEAQ (reference sequence). CDR3 length: 13 residues. Here the CDR3 DNA reads TGTGCCGGCAGCTTAAACACTAACTATGGCTACACCTTC. Its protein is CAGSLNTNYGYTF. The variable domain in full, with the rest retrieved from reference TRBV7-9 and TRBJ1-2, is DTGVSQNPRHKITKRGQNVTFRCDPISEHNRLYWYRQTLGQGPEFLTYFQNEAQLEKSRLLSDRFSAERPKGSFSTLEIQRTEQGDSAMYLCAGSLNTNYGYTFGSGTRLTVV.

In its sample, this clonotype was seen a few times. The genes are TRBV19 and TRBJ1-5; 7 bases map to TRBD1. The germline gives CDR1 LNHDA, CDR2 SQIVND (reference sequence). The CDR3 runs to 15 residues. V lost 7 bases, J lost 1 base, and 7 bases stayed unmatched. The CDR3, as DNA: TGTGCCAGTATAGGAACAGGGGTGAGCAATCAGCCCCAGCATTTT. The encoded protein is CASIGTGVSNQPQHF.

This clonotype has only a few counts. The chain uses TRBV6-5 and TRBJ2-2; perhaps TRBD1 as D (5 bases). V dropped 0 bases and J dropped 4 bases, with 15 bases sitting between them. The CDR3 length is 17 residues. Per the germline V gene, CDR1 is MNHEY and CDR2 is SVGAGI. This chain's CDR3 is CASSYSTHVRATGELFF. The CDR3 bases are TGTGCCAGCAGTTACTCGACGCACGTCAGGGCCACCGGGGAGCTGTTTTTT.

This clonotype occurred a few times. The chain uses TRBV28 and TRBJ1-6, with unresolved D. V lost 2 bases, J lost 5 bases, and 10 bases lay in between. The CDR3 spans 15 residues. Germline values: CDR1 MDHEN, CDR2 SYDVKM. DNA for the CDR3: TGTGCCAGCAGTTTAGCGGGGATCGATAATTCACCCCTCCACTTT. Translating gives CASSLAGIDNSPLHF.

The chain uses TRBV4-1 and TRBJ2-5, with TRBD1 matching 8 bases. After removal of 5 bases from V and 1 base from J, the junction contained 9 bases not matched to a gene. The length of the CDR3 is 16 residues. CDR1 and CDR2 from the germline V gene are MGHRA and YSYEKL. The CDR3 DNA reads as TGCGCCAGCAGCGGCGGACAGGGTCTTTCCCAAGAGACCCAGTACTTC. Its protein is CASSGGQGLSQETQYF.

This clonotype has a count of ten or more. This sequence joins TRBV20-1 and TRBJ1-2; 8 positions agree with TRBD1. The CDR3 extends over 12 amino acids. The trim removed 3 bases at V and 8 bases at J, leaving 5 bases unmatched. Germline V gene lookup returns CDR1 DFQATT and CDR2 SNEGSKA (reference sequence). The CDR3 loop is CSASGGDRGYTF. The DNA for the CDR3 is TGCAGTGCTAGTGGGGGGGACAGGGGCTACACCTTC.

This clonotype was seen more than once but under ten times. The chain recombines TRBV15 with TRBJ1-1; tentatively, D is TRBD1 (6 bases). Trimming left V 0 bases short and J 6 bases short, with 11 bases between. Germline lookup yields CDR1 LNHNV and CDR2 YYDKDF (reference sequence). The CDR3 length is 14 residues. The DNA for the CDR3 is TGTGCCACCAGCAGAGATCCGGGGGCCTCTGAAGCTTTCTTT. Translating gives CATSRDPGASEAFF.

This clonotype was seen at least ten times. This rearrangement joins TRBV27 to TRBJ2-3; D is possibly TRBD1 (6 bases). The length of the CDR3 is 15 residues. Germline V gene data show CDR1 as MNHEY and CDR2 as SMNVEV (reference sequence). V was pared by 6 bases and J by 2 bases, with 15 bases between. CDR3 in amino acids: CASRVGGPVTDTQYF. The CDR3 coding sequence is TGTGCCAGCAGGGTAGGGGGTCCCGTCACAGATACGCAGTATTTT.

The V gene is TRBV4-2, the J gene TRBJ1-1; TRBD1 is a possible D gene (6 bases). Germline V gene lookup returns CDR1 LGHNA and CDR2 YNFKEQ. The CDR3 extends over 15 amino acids. Trimming took 7 bases from V and 3 from J, leaving 18 bases between them. The CDR3 region is CASIPQGRGDTEAFF. Here the CDR3 DNA reads TGTGCCAGCATCCCCCAGGGCAGGGGTGACACTGAAGCTTTCTTT.

With respect to this clonotype: A read error may produce the germline difference seen at one junction end. The genes are TRBV6-2 or TRBV6-3 and TRBJ2-2, with unresolved D. Germline V lookup: CDR1 MNHEY, CDR2 SVGEGT. The CDR3 consists of 14 residues. The CDR3 nucleotides are TGTGCCAGCAGTTTAAGCAGGAACCACCCGGAGCTGCTTTTT. Translating gives CASSLSRNHPELLF.

The genes are TRBV7-2 and TRBJ1-6; D is ambiguous. Deletions cut 6 bases from V and 14 bases from J, with 17 bases between. This CDR3 comprises 13 residues. Germline CDR1 reads SGHTA; CDR2 reads FQGNSA. In DNA form, the CDR3 reads TGTGCCAGCAGATCGCGGGCCACAATAACCCTCCACTTT. As protein: CASRSRATITLHF.